This T cell receptor beta chain was recorded in a study of identical twins. General study points: Models, which agreed with sharing between unrelated individuals, nonetheless underestimated the out-of-frame TCR alpha sharing seen in monozygotic twins.

V shed 5 bases and J shed 7 bases, with 20 bases lying between them. In germline, CDR1 is SGHTA, CDR2 FQGNSA. This CDR3 region has 16 residues. The authors used template switching to add a universal primer site and gave cDNA unique molecular identifiers. In TCRdb, the 5' RACE reads were re-called with MiXCR into one record per CDR3 protein. The repertoire holds about 660,000 distinct CDR3 sequences, with more than 6.5% as singletons. This clonotype was counted between two and nine times. Its specificity is unknown. These records were also assigned to another study, of yellow fever vaccine responses in identical twins.

The clonotype originates from a woman aged 18-35 years in good health. Input material: PBMCs. This chain links TRBV7-2 with TRBJ2-2; unclear D gene. This chain's CDR3 is CASSPDTLRPGGELFF. CDR3 DNA sequence: TGTGCCAGCAGCCCAGACACCTTAAGACCCGGCGGGGAGCTGTTTTTT.